The 26 T cell receptor beta chains given below trace back to one sample, sequenced in a study of T cell changes during pregnancy in multiple sclerosis. The protocol was immunoSEQ multiplex PCR, while the TCRdb copy is restricted to in-frame clones and leaves out a portion. Here the sample spans approximately 88,000 clones, roughly 91% being singletons. Sequences were derived from peripheral blood, sampled in the first trimester of pregnancy. The receptors derive from a female donor with multiple sclerosis, enrolled in a pregnancy study.

V and J are TRBV7-9 and TRBJ2-5, with D maybe TRBD2 (6 bases). V was cut by 6 bases and J by 0 bases, with 14 bases left in between. The CDR3 sequence is 15 residues long. Germline CDR1 is SEHNR and CDR2 is FQNEAQ (reference sequence). CDR3 sequence reads: CASSIIAGYQETQYF. The CDR3 nucleotides are TGTGCCAGCAGTATAATCGCGGGGTACCAAGAGACCCAGTACTTC.

The chain uses TRBV10-2 and TRBJ2-5; TRBD2 matches 8 bases. The ends lost 2 bases at V and 10 bases at J; junction bases unmatched: 9. Germline-derived CDR1 and CDR2 are WSHSY and SAAADI. This CDR3 spans 14 amino acids. The CDR3 reads CASSETREGVFQYF. In nucleotides, the CDR3 is TGCGCCAGCAGTGAGACCCGGGAGGGGGTGTTCCAGTACTTC.

This sequence joins TRBV9 and TRBJ1-2; D might be TRBD1 (5 bases). The CDR3 consists of 16 residues. V shed 5 bases and J shed 5 bases, with 22 bases lying between them. Germline lookup yields CDR1 SGDLS and CDR2 YYNGEE. CDR3 in amino acids: CASRHNGGSSGYGYTF. DNA for the CDR3: TGTGCCAGCAGGCACAACGGGGGTTCTTCAGGGTATGGCTACACCTTC.

This chain links TRBV10-3 with TRBJ1-2, with D unclear. The V gene lost 4 bases and the J gene lost 7 bases, with 7 bases spanning the gap. The CDR3 totals 11 residues. Germline CDR1 is ENHRY and CDR2 is SYGVKD. CDR3 in DNA: TGTGCCATCAGTGTGGAGGGTGGCTACACCTTC. Translating gives CAISVEGGYTF.

The gene calls are TRBV5-1 and TRBJ1-3, with D maybe TRBD1 (6 bases). Germline-derived CDR1 and CDR2 are SGHRS and YFSETQ. V was shortened by 0 bases and J by 0 bases, with 7 bases between the two germline ends. This CDR3 region has 15 residues. CDR3 in amino acids: CASSLARGSGNTIYF. The DNA of the CDR3 is TGCGCCAGCAGCTTGGCCAGGGGCTCTGGAAACACCATATATTTT.

This clone was seen only once. The chain carries TRBV6-5 and TRBJ1-5; D unclear. From germline, CDR1 is MNHEY and CDR2 SVGAGI. V lost 4 bases to trimming and J lost 5 bases, with 18 bases between them. The CDR3 sequence is 16 residues long. The CDR3 loop is CASSLGSPGRHQPQHF. The CDR3 nucleotides are TGTGCCAGCAGTTTAGGATCCCCCGGGAGGCATCAGCCCCAGCATTTT.

V and J are TRBV5-6 and TRBJ2-3; perhaps TRBD2 as D (6 bases). Between the trimmed V and J ends, which lost 6 bases and 6 bases, there was a span of 20 bases. CDR1 is SGHDT and CDR2 is YYEEEE in the germline V gene. This CDR3 is 15 amino acids long. As DNA, the CDR3 is TGTGCCAGCACCCCGGGACTCGAGGTTGTGGATACGCAGTATTTT. Translated, it gives CASTPGLEVVDTQYF.

The CDR3 sequence is CASSVGSSGGITGELFF. CDR3 sequence (DNA): TGTGCCAGCAGCGTAGGTTCGAGCGGGGGCATCACCGGGGAGCTGTTTTTT. The genes are TRBV9 and TRBJ2-2; 8 nucleotides match TRBD2. Per the germline V gene, CDR1 is SGDLS and CDR2 is YYNGEE. Trimming removed 0 bases from V and 4 bases from J; junction bases left unmatched: 8. CDR3 length: 17 residues.

The V call is TRBV5-1, the J call TRBJ1-2; D is ambiguous. CDR3 size: 13 residues. Trimming stripped 0 bases from V and 6 bases from J, with 9 bases between. In germline, CDR1 is SGHRS, CDR2 YFSETQ. The CDR3: CASSLVPGDGYTF. DNA for the CDR3: TGCGCCAGCAGCTTGGTCCCGGGTGATGGCTACACCTTC.

The rearrangement joins TRBV6-6 to TRBJ2-1; 10 nucleotides line up with TRBD2. V lost 7 bases and J lost 9; bases outside the gene matches: 15. Germline V gives CDR1 MNHNY, CDR2 SVGAGI (reference sequence). The CDR3 has 16 residues. The CDR3 DNA reads as TGTGCCAGCATCCGGGGAAAGCGGGGGGGGCGTGGTGAGCAGTTCTTC. Residues: CASIRGKRGGRGEQFF.

V and J are TRBV5-8 and TRBJ2-2, with 7 bases identical to TRBD2. The germline gives CDR1 SGHTS, CDR2 YDEGEE. The CDR3 loop spans 17 amino acids. J was trimmed by 7 bases and V by 0 bases; bases with no gene match: 12. The CDR3 loop reads CASSLGPLRGIIGELFF. The CDR3 coding sequence is TGTGCCAGCAGCTTGGGACCCTTGCGGGGGATTATCGGGGAGCTGTTTTTT. The variable domain in full, completed from reference TRBV5-8 and TRBJ2-2, reads EAGVTQSPTHLIKTRGQQATLRCSPISGHTSVYWYQQALGLGLQFLLWYDEGEERNRGNFPPRFSGRQFPNYSSELNVNALELEDSALYLCASSLGPLRGIIGELFFGEGSRLTVL.

This clone showed up just once. The chain combines TRBV25-1 with TRBJ2-3, with D possibly TRBD2 on 7 matching bases. The CDR3 extends over 16 amino acids. Germline values: CDR1 MGHDK, CDR2 SYGVNS. V was cut by 6 bases and J by 5 bases, with 21 bases left in between. CDR3 in DNA: TGTGCCAGCAGGCGCCAGGGGAGGGGGGGCGGAGATACGCAGTATTTT. Amino acid sequence: CASRRQGRGGGDTQYF.

This sequence joins TRBV7-6 and TRBJ2-3, with a weak D call TRBD2 (7 bases). Germline lookup yields CDR1 SGHVS and CDR2 FNYEAQ. V was pared by 1 base and J by 2 bases, with 10 bases between. The CDR3 runs 15 residues. CDR3 sequence: CASSLGGGATDTQYF. CDR3 coding DNA: TGTGCCAGCAGCTTAGGAGGGGGGGCCACAGATACGCAGTATTTT.

The CDR3 DNA is TGCAGCGTAGAGAGACAGGGCACGAACACTGAAGCTTTCTTT. It is translated as CSVERQGTNTEAFF. V usage is TRBV29-1 and J usage is TRBJ1-1; 7 bases are a match to TRBD1. The CDR3 contains 14 residues. J gave up 1 base and V 6 bases, and 8 bases lay outside the gene matches. The germline V gene encodes CDR1 SQVTM and CDR2 ANQGSEA.

This chain joins TRBV7-9 and TRBJ2-5; TRBD2 matches 14 bases. The CDR3 length is 15 residues. Looked up from germline, CDR1 is SEHNR and CDR2 is FQNEAQ (reference sequence). V was clipped by 5 bases and J by 5 bases; unmatched bases: 4. The CDR3 protein is CASSPGTSGGETQYF. CDR3 DNA sequence: TGTGCCAGCAGCCCAGGGACTAGCGGGGGTGAGACCCAGTACTTC. The whole variable domain, filled in from reference TRBV7-9 and TRBJ2-5, reads DTGVSQNPRHKITKRGQNVTFRCDPISEHNRLYWYRQTLGQGPEFLTYFQNEAQLEKSRLLSDRFSAERPKGSFSTLEIQRTEQGDSAMYLCASSPGTSGGETQYFGPGTRLLVL.

The genes are TRBV25-1 and TRBJ2-1; D unclear. This CDR3 comprises 12 residues. Germline CDR1 is MGHDK and CDR2 is SYGVNS. The V and J ends lost 1 base and 4 bases respectively, with 2 bases between them. The CDR3 sequence is CASSESYNEQFF. The CDR3 nucleotides are TGTGCCAGCAGTGAATCGTACAATGAGCAGTTCTTC.

The DNA of the CDR3 is TGCGCCAGCAGCCTCGGACAGGCGAACACCATATATTTT. As protein: CASSLGQANTIYF. The chain carries TRBV5-1 and TRBJ1-3; 7 bases fit TRBD1. The CDR3 extends over 13 amino acids. Germline CDR1 is SGHRS and CDR2 is YFSETQ. The V gene end was trimmed by 4 bases and the J gene end by 7 bases; junction bases not matched to a gene: 5.

CDR3 amino acids: CASSLARLAGVGSYNEQFF. CDR3 DNA sequence: TGTGCCAGCAGCTTAGCTCGGCTAGCGGGGGTAGGCTCCTACAATGAGCAGTTCTTC. The chain joins TRBV7-6 to TRBJ2-1, with TRBD2 matching over 10 bases. Germline CDR1 SGHVS, CDR2 FNYEAQ. This CDR3 region has 19 residues. Germline trimming cut 0 bases from V and 0 bases from J; bases unmatched to any gene: 8.

V usage is TRBV18 and J usage is TRBJ1-2; possibly TRBD1 for D (6 bases). The CDR3 contains 15 residues. Germline values: CDR1 KGHSH, CDR2 LQKENI. Between the trimmed V and J ends, which lost 4 bases and 8 bases, there was a span of 20 bases. CDR3 sequence reads: CASSLSFGSGDGYTF. The CDR3 DNA reads TGTGCCAGCTCACTGAGCTTCGGGTCAGGGGACGGCTACACCTTC.

V usage is TRBV19 and J usage is TRBJ2-1; D might be TRBD2 (6 bases). Germline values: CDR1 LNHDA, CDR2 SQIVND (reference sequence). Trimming shortened V by 9 bases and J by 1 base, and 10 bases separated the two germline ends. CDR3 length: 13 residues. CDR3: CASSGTSYNEQFF. CDR3 sequence (DNA): TGTGCCAGCTCCGGGACTTCCTACAATGAGCAGTTCTTC.

The chain joins TRBV30 to TRBJ2-7; D not resolved. In germline, CDR1 is GTSNPN, CDR2 SVGIG (reference sequence). With 0 bases removed from V and 7 bases from J, the gap between germline ends came to 16 bases. The CDR3 totals 14 residues. CDR3 loop: CAWSVMRPQQEQYF. For the CDR3, the DNA is TGTGCCTGGAGTGTAATGAGACCCCAACAGGAGCAGTACTTC.

The table lists this clone with a count of one. The genes are TRBV7-6 and TRBJ2-2; D unresolved. The CDR3 contains 17 residues. V lost 4 bases to trimming and J lost 4 bases, with 19 bases between them. From germline, CDR1 is SGHVS and CDR2 FNYEAQ. The CDR3 DNA sequence: TGTGCCAGCAGCTCTCAAGAGGAATCCCTCCCCACCGGGGAGCTGTTTTTT. Protein sequence: CASSSQEESLPTGELFF.

The rearrangement uses TRBV5-4 and TRBJ2-7; D not resolved. The CDR3 is 14 residues long. The V and J ends lost 7 bases and 0 bases respectively, with 14 bases between them. CDR1 SGHNT and CDR2 YYREEE come from the germline V gene (reference sequence). The CDR3 loop reads CASRTGPLSYEQYF. As DNA, the CDR3 is TGTGCCAGCCGCACCGGTCCTCTCTCCTACGAGCAGTACTTC.

The rearrangement links TRBV27 to TRBJ2-7; 9 bases are a match to TRBD1. CDR1 and CDR2 (germline): MNHEY, SMNVEV (reference sequence). The CDR3 sequence is 16 residues long. V lost 4 bases to trimming and J lost 2 bases; unmatched junction nucleotides: 9. CDR3: CASSSPRDRAPYEQYF. The CDR3 coding sequence is TGTGCCAGCAGTTCCCCCCGGGACAGGGCACCCTACGAGCAGTACTTC.

The genes are TRBV27 and TRBJ2-7; D perhaps matches TRBD1 (6 bases). V was cut by 2 bases and J by 3 bases, with 14 bases left in between. Germline V gene sequence: CDR1 MNHEY, CDR2 SMNVEV (reference sequence). This CDR3 region has 15 residues. The CDR3 sequence is CASSLIGGTFYEQYF. The CDR3 DNA follows: TGTGCCAGCAGTTTAATTGGGGGCACCTTCTACGAGCAGTACTTC.

This clone is a singleton in its sample. The chain links TRBV27 to TRBJ2-7; 7 positions agree with TRBD1. The CDR3 covers 13 residues. Germline loops: CDR1 MNHEY, CDR2 SMNVEV (reference sequence). V dropped 10 bases and J dropped 5; count of bases not matched to a gene: 11. The CDR3 sequence is CATEKTGVHEQYF. CDR3 nucleotide sequence: TGTGCCACCGAAAAAACAGGGGTCCACGAGCAGTACTTC.